The 29 T cell receptor beta chains below come from one sample, sequenced in a study of identical twins. TCRdb reprocessed the 5' RACE reads via MiXCR and lists one record per CDR3 protein. This sample has around 340,000 distinct CDR3 sequences, with over 9% found just once. The same data also contributed to another study, on yellow fever vaccine responses in identical twins.

The sequenced sample consisted of CD8+ T cells sorted from blood. These TCRs come from a woman aged 18-30 years in good health.

This clonotype was recorded a few times. The chain employs TRBV27 and TRBJ2-7; D gene uncertain. Trimming left V 4 bases short and J 4 bases short, with 11 bases between. In germline, CDR1 is MNHEY, CDR2 SMNVEV (reference sequence). This CDR3 region has 13 residues. The CDR3 sequence is CASSSEGDYEQYF. DNA for the CDR3: TGTGCCAGCAGTTCAGAAGGCGATTACGAGCAGTACTTC.

This clonotype was seen more than once but under ten times. The chain combines TRBV13 with TRBJ1-3; no clear D. V was trimmed by 4 bases and J by 0 bases, leaving 10 bases between them. The CDR3 is made up of 15 amino acids. Germline V CDR1 and CDR2: PRHDT, FYEKMQ (reference sequence). CDR3 coding DNA: TGTGCCAGCAGCTCCGACACATTCTCTGGAAACACCATATATTTT. This codes for CASSSDTFSGNTIYF.

The CDR3, as DNA: TGTGCCAGCAGCTTAGGGGGGTTCCGTAACACTGAAGCTTTCTTT. It translates to CASSLGGFRNTEAFF. The chain has TRBV11-3 and TRBJ1-1; possible D gene TRBD1, 5 bases. Germline-derived CDR1 and CDR2 are SGHNT and YENEEA. Trimming left V 1 base short and J 2 bases short, with 11 bases between. The CDR3 loop spans 15 amino acids.

The rearrangement joins TRBV5-5 to TRBJ1-1, with D unclear. Trimming removed 2 bases at V and 0 bases at J, with 11 bases between. The CDR3 has 15 amino acids. Per the germline V gene, CDR1 is SGHKS and CDR2 is YYEKEE (reference sequence). In DNA form, the CDR3 reads TGTGCCAGCAGCTTTGGCAGCTTCTTGAACACTGAAGCTTTCTTT. It translates to CASSFGSFLNTEAFF.

The genes are TRBV4-1 and TRBJ2-1, with D tentatively TRBD2 (5 bases). CDR1 MGHRA and CDR2 YSYEKL come from the germline V gene. The CDR3 spans 15 residues. V lost 4 bases and J lost 5, with 15 bases in between. The CDR3 DNA follows: TGCGCCAGCAGCCCACAAGGCGGGCGCAACAATGAGCAGTTCTTC. It codes for CASSPQGGRNNEQFF.

This sequence joins TRBV29-1 and TRBJ2-1; D might be TRBD2 (6 bases). The germline V and J ends were trimmed by 8 bases and 4 bases, with 24 bases remaining between them. The CDR3 is 16 residues long. Germline CDR1 and CDR2: SQVTM and ANQGSEA. The DNA for the CDR3 is TGCAGCTACAAAGGCGGGAAGGAGATGGGGTACAATGAGCAGTTCTTC. It translates to CSYKGGKEMGYNEQFF.

This rearrangement joins TRBV24-1 to TRBJ2-2, with D maybe TRBD2 (5 bases). This CDR3 is 13 amino acids long. Germline V CDR1 and CDR2: KGHDR, SFDVKD. V was cut by 6 bases and J by 3 bases, with 7 bases left in between. The chain's CDR3 is CATSTRYTGELFF. In nucleotides, the CDR3 is TGTGCCACCAGTACTAGATACACCGGGGAGCTGTTTTTT.

This clonotype was seen more than once but under ten times. Here the CDR3 DNA reads TGCGCCAGCAGCCAAGGGACGTCGGATGAGCAGTTCTTC. Its translation: CASSQGTSDEQFF. V is TRBV4-1 and J is TRBJ2-1; D is unclear. CDR1 is MGHRA, CDR2 YSYEKL, per germline. The CDR3 extends over 13 amino acids. Trimming left V 1 base short and J 8 bases short, with 9 bases between.

This clonotype was detected ten times or more. This chain links TRBV5-1 with TRBJ2-7; 7 bases fit TRBD2. The ends lost 4 bases at V and 3 bases at J; junction bases unmatched: 1. There are 12 residues in the CDR3. Germline CDR1 reads SGHRS; CDR2 reads YFSETQ. CDR3 DNA: TGCGCCAGCAGCGGGGACTACTACGAGCAGTACTTC. Translated: CASSGDYYEQYF.

Details on this clonotype: The junction and the germline gene differ at one end; a read error may be behind it. The rearrangement uses TRBV3-1 and TRBJ2-4; 7 positions match TRBD2. CDR1 and CDR2 from the germline V gene are LGHDT and YNNKEL (reference sequence). This CDR3 has 17 amino acids. Here the CDR3 reads CACSQTGGTLAKNIQYF. As DNA, the CDR3 is TGTGCCTGCAGCCAAACGGGGGGAACCTTAGCCAAAAACATTCAGTACTTC.

The chain carries TRBV18 and TRBJ2-3, with D unresolved. V was pared by 2 bases and J by 2 bases, with 11 bases between. This CDR3 has 15 amino acids. CDR1 is KGHSH and CDR2 is LQKENI in the germline V gene. The CDR3 DNA is TGTGCCAGCTCACCAGCTCCGAGGATCACAGATACGCAGTATTTT. This codes for CASSPAPRITDTQYF.

The chain links TRBV4-1 to TRBJ1-6; D may be TRBD1 (6 bases). Germline V gives CDR1 MGHRA, CDR2 YSYEKL. CDR3 length: 15 amino acids. V dropped 0 bases and J dropped 9 bases, with 12 bases sitting between them. The CDR3 sequence: CASSQDTAGASPLHF. CDR3 nucleotide sequence: TGCGCCAGCAGCCAAGATACGGCAGGGGCTTCACCCCTCCACTTT.

This rearrangement joins TRBV6-2 or TRBV6-3 to TRBJ2-7; weak D call: TRBD1 (6 bases). V gave up 2 bases and J gave up 3 bases, with 14 bases separating them. Germline values: CDR1 MNHEY, CDR2 SVGEGT. The length of the CDR3 is 15 residues. DNA for the CDR3: TGTGCCAGCAGTTACGTACAGGGTCCAATCTACGAGCAGTACTTC. This codes for CASSYVQGPIYEQYF.

This clonotype was seen more than once but under ten times. The chain uses TRBV28 and TRBJ2-4; D unresolved. Germline CDR1 is MDHEN and CDR2 is SYDVKM. The CDR3 is 12 amino acids. With 5 bases removed from V and 8 bases from J, the gap between germline ends came to 10 bases. The CDR3 nucleotides are TGTGCCAGCAGTCTCGCCCCAGACATTCAGTACTTC. It is translated as CASSLAPDIQYF.

The chain combines TRBV6-2 or TRBV6-3 with TRBJ2-7, with 8 bases fitting TRBD2. Per germline, CDR1 MNHEY and CDR2 SVGEGT. The CDR3 is 14 amino acids. V lost 6 bases, J lost 1 base, and 5 bases stayed unmatched. The CDR3 DNA reads as TGTGCCAGCAGAAACAGCGGGAGTTCCTACGAGCAGTACTTC. Its translation: CASRNSGSSYEQYF.

This clonotype came up many times. The chain couples TRBV5-1 to TRBJ1-2; a weak D match, TRBD1 (5 bases). CDR1 is SGHRS, CDR2 YFSETQ, per germline. The CDR3 runs to 14 residues. The V end lost 3 bases, the J end lost 8 bases, and 17 bases lay between the germline ends. The CDR3 reads CASSSRDVRGGYTF. CDR3 DNA sequence: TGCGCCAGCAGCTCCCGGGACGTCCGCGGGGGCTACACCTTC.

In its sample, this clonotype was seen a few times. The rearrangement joins TRBV7-9 to TRBJ2-7; perhaps TRBD2 as D (6 bases). This CDR3 spans 13 amino acids. In germline, CDR1 is SEHNR, CDR2 FQNEAQ (reference sequence). The germline V and J ends were trimmed by 5 bases and 7 bases, with 15 bases remaining between them. The CDR3 here is CASSLGGFREQYF. CDR3 nucleotide sequence: TGTGCCAGCAGCCTAGGAGGGTTCCGGGAGCAGTACTTC.

The rearrangement joins TRBV12-3 or TRBV12-4 to TRBJ2-3; possibly TRBD2 for D (6 bases). The CDR3 loop spans 15 amino acids. V lost 1 base and J lost 5, with 13 bases in between. CDR3 residues: CASSLEAGLVDTQYF. CDR3 DNA sequence: TGTGCCAGCAGTTTAGAGGCGGGGCTGGTAGATACGCAGTATTTT.

The V gene is TRBV12-3 or TRBV12-4, the J gene TRBJ2-1; D remains ambiguous. The CDR3 contains 15 residues. Trimming left V 6 bases short and J 9 bases short, with 21 bases between. CDR3 bases: TGTGCCAGCAGAAACTCAGTGGAGCCGGGTCGTGAGCAGTTCTTC. Amino acids: CASRNSVEPGREQFF.

This rearrangement joins TRBV6-1 to TRBJ2-3; D is possibly TRBD2 (5 bases). The ends were cut back, 3 bases at V and 4 bases at J, with 11 bases in the middle. The germline V gene has CDR1 MNHNS and CDR2 SASEGT. The length of the CDR3 is 14 residues. The CDR3 DNA sequence: TGTGCCAGCAGTGATGACCCCGGGGCAGATACGCAGTATTTT. It translates to CASSDDPGADTQYF.

CDR3 sequence reads: CSARDGHRDTEAFF. The CDR3 nucleotides are TGCAGTGCCCGCGACGGACATAGGGACACTGAAGCTTTCTTT. The chain joins TRBV20-1 to TRBJ1-1, with D perhaps matching TRBD1 (5 bases). The CDR3 consists of 14 residues. The V gene lost 6 bases and the J gene lost 3 bases, with 17 bases spanning the gap. CDR1 and CDR2 (germline): DFQATT, SNEGSKA (reference sequence).

The chain links TRBV7-9 to TRBJ2-7; TRBD2 might be the D (6 bases). Trimming cost V 6 bases and J 7 bases, with 16 bases left between them. The CDR3 spans 13 residues. The V gene's germline CDR1 is SEHNR and CDR2 FQNEAQ (reference sequence). The CDR3 region has the DNA TGTGCCAGCAGTACTAGAGATCGGGGGGAGCAGTACGTC. Amino acid sequence: CASSTRDRGEQYV.

This chain links TRBV29-1 with TRBJ2-7; 9 nucleotides align to TRBD1. Germline V gene data show CDR1 as SQVTM and CDR2 as ANQGSEA. V was clipped by 6 bases and J by 4 bases; unmatched bases: 4. This CDR3 comprises 12 residues. The CDR3 is CSVPGQGYEQYF. CDR3 nucleotide sequence: TGCAGCGTGCCGGGACAGGGTTACGAGCAGTACTTC.

This clonotype turned up a few times. V usage is TRBV20-1 and J usage is TRBJ2-5, with TRBD1 as a possible D gene (6 bases). Germline-derived CDR1 and CDR2 are DFQATT and SNEGSKA (reference sequence). Trimming shortened V by 2 bases and J by 2 bases, and 12 bases separated the two germline ends. The CDR3 is 14 residues long. CDR3 loop: CSARLQGRQETQYF. DNA for the CDR3: TGCAGTGCTAGACTACAGGGACGGCAAGAGACCCAGTACTTC.

CDR3 sequence: CASSLGAGGVPGEQFF. The CDR3 bases are TGTGCCAGCAGCCTCGGAGCGGGGGGGGTGCCTGGTGAGCAGTTCTTC. J is TRBJ2-1 and V is TRBV4-2; 10 bases fit TRBD2. CDR3 length: 16 residues. V shed 4 bases and J 9 bases; nucleotides not matched to a gene: 12. CDR1 and CDR2 (germline): LGHNA, YNFKEQ.

The rearrangement joins TRBV2 to TRBJ2-1; TRBD2 matches at 10 bases. V lost 7 bases to trimming and J lost 10 bases; unmatched junction nucleotides: 10. CDR3 length equals 14 residues. Germline V lookup: CDR1 SNHLY, CDR2 FYNNEI. CDR3 loop: CASIRLAGPPEQFF. CDR3 DNA: TGTGCCAGCATCAGACTAGCGGGTCCCCCCGAGCAGTTCTTC.

This clonotype was found many times. This rearrangement joins TRBV10-2 to TRBJ2-7; 14 bases map to TRBD2. The V gene end was trimmed by 4 bases and the J gene end by 2 bases; junction bases not matched to a gene: 1. The CDR3 is made up of 15 amino acids. CDR1 and CDR2 (germline): WSHSY, SAAADI. CDR3 sequence: CASSGGLAGAYEQYV. The CDR3 DNA reads as TGCGCCAGCAGTGGGGGACTAGCGGGGGCCTACGAGCAGTACGTC.

The V call is TRBV15, the J call TRBJ2-1; 9 bases are a match to TRBD2. The ends lost 4 bases at V and 8 bases at J; junction bases unmatched: 9. Germline loops: CDR1 LNHNV, CDR2 YYDKDF (reference sequence). The CDR3 contains 15 residues. The CDR3 reads CATSNGAGGPDEQFF. CDR3 bases: TGTGCCACCAGCAACGGAGCGGGGGGCCCGGATGAGCAGTTCTTC.

This clonotype was detected a few times. The chain has TRBV4-1 and TRBJ2-3; D possibly matches TRBD1 or TRBD2 (6 bases each). This CDR3 contains 16 residues. CDR1 and CDR2 from the germline V gene are MGHRA and YSYEKL. V was shortened by 4 bases and J by 2 bases, with 16 bases between the two germline ends. This CDR3 reads CASSRGGWTATDTQYF. The CDR3 coding sequence is TGCGCCAGCAGCCGAGGGGGGTGGACAGCCACAGATACGCAGTATTTT.